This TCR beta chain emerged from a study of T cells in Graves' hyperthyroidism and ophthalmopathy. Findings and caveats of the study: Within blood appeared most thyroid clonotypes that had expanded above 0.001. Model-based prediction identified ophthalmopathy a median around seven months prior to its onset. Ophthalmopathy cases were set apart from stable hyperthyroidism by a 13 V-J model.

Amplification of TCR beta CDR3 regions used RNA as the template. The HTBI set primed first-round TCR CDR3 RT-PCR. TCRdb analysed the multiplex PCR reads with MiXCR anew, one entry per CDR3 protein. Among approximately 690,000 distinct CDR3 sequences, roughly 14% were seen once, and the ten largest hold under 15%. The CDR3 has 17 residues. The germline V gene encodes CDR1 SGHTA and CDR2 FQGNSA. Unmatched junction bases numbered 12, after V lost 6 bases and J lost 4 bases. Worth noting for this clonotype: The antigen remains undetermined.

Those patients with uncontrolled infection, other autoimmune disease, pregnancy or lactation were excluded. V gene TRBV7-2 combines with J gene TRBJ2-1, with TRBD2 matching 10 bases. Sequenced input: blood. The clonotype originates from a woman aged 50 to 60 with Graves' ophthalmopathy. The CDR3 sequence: CASRTGSGRAGYNEQFF. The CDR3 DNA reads TGTGCCAGCAGAACCGGGAGCGGGAGGGCCGGGTACAATGAGCAGTTCTTC.